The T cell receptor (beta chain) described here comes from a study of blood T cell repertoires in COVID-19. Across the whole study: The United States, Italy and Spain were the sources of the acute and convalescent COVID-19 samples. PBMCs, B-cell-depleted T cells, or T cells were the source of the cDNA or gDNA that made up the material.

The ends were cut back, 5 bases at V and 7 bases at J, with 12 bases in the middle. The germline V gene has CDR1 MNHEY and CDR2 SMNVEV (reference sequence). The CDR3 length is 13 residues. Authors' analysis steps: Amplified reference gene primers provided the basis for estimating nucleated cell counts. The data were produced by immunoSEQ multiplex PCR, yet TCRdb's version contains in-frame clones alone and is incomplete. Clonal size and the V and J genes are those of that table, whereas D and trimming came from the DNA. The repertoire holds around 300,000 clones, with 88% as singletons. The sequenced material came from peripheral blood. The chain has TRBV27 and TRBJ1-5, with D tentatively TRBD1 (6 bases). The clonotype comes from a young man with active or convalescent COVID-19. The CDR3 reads CASSRTARQPQHF. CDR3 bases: TGTGCCAGCAGTAGGACAGCGAGGCAGCCCCAGCATTTT.